This T cell receptor (beta chain) derives from a study of T cells after yellow fever vaccination. For TCR, cDNA came from 5'RACE template switching, which added a universal primer site and UMIs. TCRdb reprocessed the 5' RACE reads with MiXCR, giving one entry per CDR3 protein. In the table there are hundreds of thousands of distinct CDR3 sequences, roughly 3.5% of which are singletons. CDR3 length equals 14 residues. Trimming shortened V by 0 bases and J by 6 bases, and 8 bases separated the two germline ends. This rearrangement joins TRBV12-3 or TRBV12-4 to TRBJ2-2; tentatively, D is TRBD2 (6 bases). The source material was PBMCs, sampled on the day of the yellow fever booster vaccination. This clonotype was sampled from a man aged 18 to 35 who received the YFV17D yellow fever vaccine. The CDR3 loop is CASSLAEGAGELFF. In DNA form, the CDR3 reads TGTGCCAGCAGTTTAGCGGAGGGAGCCGGGGAGCTGTTTTTT.